What follows is one TCR beta chain and its context. The table lists this clone with a count of one. Its antigen remains unidentified. It has no much larger one-base neighbor in the sample; base qualities were not kept. The High Capacity cDNA Reverse Transcription Kit was used to reverse transcribe all of the isolated RNA, meaning that expressed TCRB transcripts were what got sequenced. Deep immunoSEQ sequencing was performed on naive, central memory and regulatory T cell samples, with an average of approximately 3.9 million total reads per sample. After sorted cells were lysed in RLT buffer, RNA was extracted with DNase-treated RNeasy Micro or Mini kits, with the choice depending on cell number. To prevent cross-contamination, every cell subset was processed on its own, while patient and healthy donor samples were processed together. TCRB sequences were amplified from cDNA with the immunoSEQ multiplex PCR, producing 87-bp fragments spanning the CDR3 region. Sequencing of the amplicons was done on the Illumina HiSeq platform. The original methods were these. PCR bias was corrected computationally using synthetic template baselines, and reads within Hamming distance 2 were collapsed, with unmergeable singletons discarded. Reads were aligned against IMGT to assign V, D and J genes, CDR3 length and insertions or deletions at six rearrangement sites. Within each subset, clonotype counts were normalized to the number of sorted cells before true diversity and Gini coefficients were calculated with the tcR R package. The overlap coefficient, calculated on TCRB nucleotide sequences, was used to quantify repertoire sharing. The immuneACCESS repertoire file appears here via TCRdb, limited to in-frame rearrangements. These files lack a portion of the clones; in checked studies, under half of the deficit traces to unresolved V genes, and the cause of the others is not known. V, J and clone size reflect that table, while D and trimming were determined from the DNA. This sample lists 28,000 or so clones; approximately 65% were detected once. Clones ranked in the top ten supply over 2% of the sample.

This entry is derived from a study of beta chain features in type 1 diabetes (dated by TCRdb to 2017 to 2018). About the investigation overall: Mean age, gender distribution, total cell number and subset yield did not differ between patients and healthy donors. In the study, recently diagnosed type 1 diabetes patients and matched healthy donors were compared on the TCRB repertoires of their sorted circulating CD4+ T cell subsets. Whereas all 30 or so donors provided naive and central memory subsets, regulatory and stem cell-like memory subsets were isolated from just 8 patients and roughly eight healthy donors. Across all samples, some 110,000,000 sorted cells were examined, and cell number per subset correlated strongly with RNA yield. What the research found in general, with its limitations: Type 1 diabetes patients showed a moderate but significant shortening of TCRB CDR3 length in all four CD4+ subsets. Only small numbers of individuals were included in the HLA sub-analyses, which left unresolved whether HLA type had any influence on TCRB rearrangement. Because cDNA was sequenced instead of genomic DNA, activated cells with high expression could be over-represented, although the groups did not differ in activation or CD3 levels. At VDJ recombination sites, patients with type 1 diabetes made fewer insertions and deleted more nucleotides, a pattern implying thymic rearrangement abnormalities. PCR may preferentially amplify shorter templates, but because patient and control samples were amplified and corrected together, any resulting skew would affect both groups equally. Naive, central memory and regulatory TCRB repertoires appeared more similar among patients than among healthy donors.

From each donor, a single peripheral blood sample of around 0.12 L on average was drawn into heparinised tubes. A BD FACSAria II was used to sort naive, central memory, regulatory and stem cell-like memory CD4+ T cells with a panel that included CD45RO, CCR7, CD25, CD127, CD95 and CD27. Purity was above 95% for every sorted population. PBMCs were isolated immediately by Lymphoprep density gradient centrifugation and stained directly without culture. So that batch effects would be minimized, each experiment stained and sorted samples in pairs, pairing one healthy donor with one patient. The germline V and J ends show losses of 4 bases and 8 bases respectively, and no gene match explains 6 bases of the junction. CDR1 and CDR2, looked up from the germline V gene, are SGHDN and FVKESK. The CDR3 numbers 13 residues from cysteine through phenylalanine. The only DNA kept is the CDR3, 39 bases in frame from the first base.

The source material was Tregs from blood. What the cell subset or site label conveys for this sample: regulatory CD4+ T cells. The TCR sequence derives from a woman in her thirties with type 1 diabetes. In this chain, TRBV14 is recombined with TRBJ1-2, with 8 middle bases fitting TRBD1. The DNA is TGTGCCAGCAGCCCCCGGACAGGGAGCGGCTACACCTTC. Its protein reads: CASSPRTGSGYTF.